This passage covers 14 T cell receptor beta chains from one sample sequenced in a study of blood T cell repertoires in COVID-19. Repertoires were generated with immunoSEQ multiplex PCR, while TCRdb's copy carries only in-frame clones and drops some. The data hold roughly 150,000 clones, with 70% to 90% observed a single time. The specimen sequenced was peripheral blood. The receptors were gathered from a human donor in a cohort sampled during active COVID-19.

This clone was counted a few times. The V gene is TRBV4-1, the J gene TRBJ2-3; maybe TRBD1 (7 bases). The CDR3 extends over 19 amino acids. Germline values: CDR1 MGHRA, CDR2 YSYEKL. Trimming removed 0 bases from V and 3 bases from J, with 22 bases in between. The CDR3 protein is CASSQDRVRTQGRTDTQYF. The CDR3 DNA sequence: TGCGCCAGCAGCCAAGATCGGGTTCGGACACAGGGGAGGACAGATACGCAGTATTTT.

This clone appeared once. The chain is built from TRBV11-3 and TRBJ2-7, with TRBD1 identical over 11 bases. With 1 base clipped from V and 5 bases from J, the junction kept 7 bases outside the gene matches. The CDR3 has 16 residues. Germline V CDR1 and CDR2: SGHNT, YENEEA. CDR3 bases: TGTGCCAGCAGCTTAGTTTCTGGACAGGGGGCGGACGAGCAGTACTTC. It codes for CASSLVSGQGADEQYF.

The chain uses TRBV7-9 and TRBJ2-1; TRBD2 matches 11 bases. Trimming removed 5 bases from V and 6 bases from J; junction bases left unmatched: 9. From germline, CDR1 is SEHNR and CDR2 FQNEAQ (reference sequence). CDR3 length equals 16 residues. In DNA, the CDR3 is TGTGCCAGCAGCCGCAGGACTAGCGGGCGTGGCAATGAGCAGTTCTTC. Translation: CASSRRTSGRGNEQFF.

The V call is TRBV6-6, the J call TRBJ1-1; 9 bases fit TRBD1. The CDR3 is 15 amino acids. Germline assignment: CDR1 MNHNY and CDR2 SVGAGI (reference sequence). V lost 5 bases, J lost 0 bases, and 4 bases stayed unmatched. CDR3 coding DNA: TGTGCCAGCAGTCAGGGACAGGGAATGAACACTGAAGCTTTCTTT. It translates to CASSQGQGMNTEAFF.

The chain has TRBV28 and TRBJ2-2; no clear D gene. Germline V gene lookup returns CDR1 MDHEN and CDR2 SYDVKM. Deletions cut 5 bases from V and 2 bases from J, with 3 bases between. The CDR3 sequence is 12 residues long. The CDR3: CASSLNTGELFF. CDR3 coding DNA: TGTGCCAGCAGTCTCAACACCGGGGAGCTGTTTTTT.

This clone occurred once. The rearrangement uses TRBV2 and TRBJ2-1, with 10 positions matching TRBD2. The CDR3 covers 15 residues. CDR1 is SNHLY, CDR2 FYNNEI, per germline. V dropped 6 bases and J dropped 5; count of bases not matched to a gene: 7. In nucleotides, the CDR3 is TGTGCCAGCAGGCGACTAGCGGGCGGAGACAATGAGCAGTTCTTC. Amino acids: CASRRLAGGDNEQFF.

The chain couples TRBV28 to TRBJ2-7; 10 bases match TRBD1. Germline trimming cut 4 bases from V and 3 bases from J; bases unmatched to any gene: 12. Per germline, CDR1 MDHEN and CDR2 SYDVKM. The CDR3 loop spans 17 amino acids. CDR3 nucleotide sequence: TGTGCCAGCAGTTCCCCTTACGGGACAGGGGTTTTCTACGAGCAGTACTTC. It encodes CASSSPYGTGVFYEQYF. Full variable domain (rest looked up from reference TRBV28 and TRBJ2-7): DVKVTQSSRYLVKRTGEKVFLECVQDMDHENMFWYRQDPGLGLRLIYFSYDVKMKEKGDIPEGYSVSREKKERFSLILESASTNQTSMYLCASSSPYGTGVFYEQYFGPGTRLTVT.

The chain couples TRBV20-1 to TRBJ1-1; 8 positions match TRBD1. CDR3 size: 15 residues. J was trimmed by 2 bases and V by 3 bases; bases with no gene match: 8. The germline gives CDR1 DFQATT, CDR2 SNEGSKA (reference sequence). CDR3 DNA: TGCAGTGCTAGTTCCTTGGACAGGGAAAACACTGAAGCTTTCTTT. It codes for CSASSLDRENTEAFF.

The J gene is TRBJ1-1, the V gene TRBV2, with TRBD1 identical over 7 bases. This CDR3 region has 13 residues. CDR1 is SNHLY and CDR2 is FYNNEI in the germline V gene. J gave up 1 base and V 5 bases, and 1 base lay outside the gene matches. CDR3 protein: CASSRTGNTEAFF. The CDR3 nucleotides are TGTGCCAGCAGTAGGACAGGGAACACTGAAGCTTTCTTT. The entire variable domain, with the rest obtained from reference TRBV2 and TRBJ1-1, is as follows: EPEVTQTPSHQVTQMGQEVILRCVPISNHLYFYWYRQILGQKVEFLVSFYNNEISEKSEIFDDQFSVERPDGSNFTLKIRSTKLEDSAMYFCASSRTGNTEAFFGQGTRLTVV.

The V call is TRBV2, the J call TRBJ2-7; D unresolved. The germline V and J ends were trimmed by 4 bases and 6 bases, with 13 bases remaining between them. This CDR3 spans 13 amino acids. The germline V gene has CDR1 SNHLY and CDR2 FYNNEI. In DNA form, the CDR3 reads TGTGCCAGCAGTGGGGTAAGGAGTGGCGAGCAGTACTTC. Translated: CASSGVRSGEQYF.

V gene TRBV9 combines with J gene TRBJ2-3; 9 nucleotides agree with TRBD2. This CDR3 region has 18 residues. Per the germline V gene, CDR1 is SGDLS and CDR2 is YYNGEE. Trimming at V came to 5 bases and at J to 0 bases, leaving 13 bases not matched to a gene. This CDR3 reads CASRARRGTSGSTDTQYF. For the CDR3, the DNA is TGTGCCAGCAGGGCCCGTCGGGGAACTAGCGGGAGCACAGATACGCAGTATTTT.

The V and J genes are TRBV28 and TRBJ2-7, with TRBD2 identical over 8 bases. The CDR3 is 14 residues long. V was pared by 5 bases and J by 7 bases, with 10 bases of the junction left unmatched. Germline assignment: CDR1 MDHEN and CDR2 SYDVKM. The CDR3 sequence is CASSLTSGPVEQYF. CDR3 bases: TGTGCCAGCAGTCTTACTAGCGGCCCTGTTGAGCAGTACTTC.

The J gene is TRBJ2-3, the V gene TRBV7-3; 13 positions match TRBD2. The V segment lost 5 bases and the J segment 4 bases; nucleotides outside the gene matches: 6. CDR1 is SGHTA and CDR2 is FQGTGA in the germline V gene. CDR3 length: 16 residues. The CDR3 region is CASSPILAGGPDTQYF. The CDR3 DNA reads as TGTGCCAGCAGCCCCATACTAGCGGGGGGGCCAGATACGCAGTATTTT.

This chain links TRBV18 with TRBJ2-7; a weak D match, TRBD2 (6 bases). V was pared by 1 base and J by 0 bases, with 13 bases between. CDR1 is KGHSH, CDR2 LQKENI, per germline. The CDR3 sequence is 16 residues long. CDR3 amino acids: CASSPLRGLRSYEQYF. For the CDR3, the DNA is TGTGCCAGCTCACCACTGCGGGGCCTCCGCTCCTACGAGCAGTACTTC.